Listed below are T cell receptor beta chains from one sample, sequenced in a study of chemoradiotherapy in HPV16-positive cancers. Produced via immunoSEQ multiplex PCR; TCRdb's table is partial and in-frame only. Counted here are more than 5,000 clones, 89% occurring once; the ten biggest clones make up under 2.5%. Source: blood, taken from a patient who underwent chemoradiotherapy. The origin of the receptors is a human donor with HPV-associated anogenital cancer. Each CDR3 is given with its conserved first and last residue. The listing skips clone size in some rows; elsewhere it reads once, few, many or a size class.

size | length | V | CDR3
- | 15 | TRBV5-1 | CASSLALGVNTEAFF
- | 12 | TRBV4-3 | CASSQANYGYTF
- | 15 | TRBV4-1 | CASSQQTYSNQPQHF
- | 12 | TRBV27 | CASSPAQGGYTF
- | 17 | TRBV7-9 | CASSLIGTGLGETEAFF
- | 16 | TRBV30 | CAWSGRVLVGNTEAFF
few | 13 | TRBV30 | CAWNPGTNQPQHF
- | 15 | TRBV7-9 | CASSLVTSGDYERYF
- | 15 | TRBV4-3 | CASSQDPGKNTEAFF
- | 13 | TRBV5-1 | CASKLDPNTEAFF
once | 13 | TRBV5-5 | CASSFGRTYEQYF
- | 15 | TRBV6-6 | CASRETGVSTDTQYF
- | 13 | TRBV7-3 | CASSLGGSNEQFF
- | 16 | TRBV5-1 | CASSLSGTGTSGELFF
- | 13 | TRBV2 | CASNLPLNTEAFF
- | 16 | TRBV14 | CASSRSTGGIRNEQYF
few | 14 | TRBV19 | CASSMISLNTEAFF
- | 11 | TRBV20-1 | CSARNNYEQYF
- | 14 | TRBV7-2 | CASSLAQGGNTIYF
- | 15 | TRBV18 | CASSPPGGSANVLTF
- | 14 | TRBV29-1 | CSVDSRDSGNTIYF
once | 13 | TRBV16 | CASSPAGGDEQFF
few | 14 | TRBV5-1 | CASSLKDSNSPLHF
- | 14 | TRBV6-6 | CASSWTGGTGELFF
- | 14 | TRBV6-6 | CASRPGQGTDTQYF
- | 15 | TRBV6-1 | CASSEAGGSYNEQFF
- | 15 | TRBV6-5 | CASSPTSTVSYGYTF
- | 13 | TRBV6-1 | CASIPTGVNIQYF
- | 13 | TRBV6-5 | CASSRGGGEKLFF
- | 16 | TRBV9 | CASSFLPGQGSHEQYF
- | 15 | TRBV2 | CASSGVSSQGYEQYF
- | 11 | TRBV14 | CASSYTGELFF
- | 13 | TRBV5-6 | CASSFRDSNEQFF
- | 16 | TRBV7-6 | CASSLLGTGVGDTQYF
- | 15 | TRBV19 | CASSTGTSAFNEQFF
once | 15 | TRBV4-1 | CASSPLTGGLEKLFF
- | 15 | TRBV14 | CASSQGSRAGGELFF
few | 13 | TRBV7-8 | CATTSGQGYGYTF
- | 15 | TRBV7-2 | CASTSTRGGNSPLHF